The sequence of this T cell receptor (beta chain) was determined in a study of cytomegalovirus exposure and HLA in healthy donors. On this clone: Its specificity is unknown.

It was with 60 Vbeta and 13 Jbeta primers that the PCR ran. The data were produced by immunoSEQ multiplex PCR, yet TCRdb's version contains in-frame clones alone and is incomplete. The sample includes around 190,000 clones, 60% to 80% of them seen just once. Whole-study findings and limits: A list of 150 or so TCR beta chains associated with cytomegalovirus was given. Reportedly, diagnosis of cytomegalovirus status by the classifier showed high specificity and sensitivity.

Germline CDR1 is SGHTA and CDR2 is FQGNSA. The CDR3 is 15 amino acids. The V gene end was trimmed by 3 bases and the J gene end by 5 bases; junction bases not matched to a gene: 5. This receptor was identified in a woman in her thirties in good health and CMV-seronegative. Material: PBMCs. This chain connects TRBV7-2 to TRBJ2-5; 11 positions match TRBD2. For the CDR3, the DNA is TGTGCCAGCAGCTTTAATAGCGGGGGGGACGAGACCCAGTACTTC. Encoded protein: CASSFNSGGDETQYF.